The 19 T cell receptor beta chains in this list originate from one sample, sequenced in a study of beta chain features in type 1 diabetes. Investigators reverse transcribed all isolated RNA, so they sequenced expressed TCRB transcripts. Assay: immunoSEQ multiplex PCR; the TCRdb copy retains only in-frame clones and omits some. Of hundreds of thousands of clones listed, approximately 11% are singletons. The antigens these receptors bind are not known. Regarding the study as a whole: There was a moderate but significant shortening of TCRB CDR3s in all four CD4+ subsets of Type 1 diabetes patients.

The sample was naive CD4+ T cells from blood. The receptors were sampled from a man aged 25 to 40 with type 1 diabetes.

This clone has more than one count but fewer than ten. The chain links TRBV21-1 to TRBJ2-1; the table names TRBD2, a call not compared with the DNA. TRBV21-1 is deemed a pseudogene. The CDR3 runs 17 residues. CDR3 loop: CASSKTGTSVTYNEQFF. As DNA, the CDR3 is TGTGCCAGCAGCAAAACCGGGACTAGCGTTACCTACAATGAGCAGTTCTTC.

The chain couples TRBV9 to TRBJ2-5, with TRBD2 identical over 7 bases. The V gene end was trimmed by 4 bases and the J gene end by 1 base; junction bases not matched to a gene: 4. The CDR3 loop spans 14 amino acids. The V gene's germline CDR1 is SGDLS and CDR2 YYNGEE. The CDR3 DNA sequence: TGTGCCAGCAGCCCGGGGGGTCTCCAAGAGACCCAGTACTTC. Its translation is CASSPGGLQETQYF.

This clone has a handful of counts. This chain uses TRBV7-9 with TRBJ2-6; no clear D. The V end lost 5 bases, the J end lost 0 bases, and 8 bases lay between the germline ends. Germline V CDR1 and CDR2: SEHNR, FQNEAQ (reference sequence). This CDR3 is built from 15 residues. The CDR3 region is CASSPVSSGANVLTF. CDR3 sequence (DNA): TGTGCCAGCAGCCCCGTCAGCTCTGGGGCCAACGTCCTGACTTTC.

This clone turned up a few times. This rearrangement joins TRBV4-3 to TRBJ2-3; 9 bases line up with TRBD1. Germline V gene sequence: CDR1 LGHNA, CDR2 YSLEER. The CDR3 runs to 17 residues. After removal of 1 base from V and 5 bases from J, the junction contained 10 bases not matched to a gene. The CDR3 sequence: CASSQGPGTGKGDTQYF. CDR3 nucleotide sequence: TGCGCCAGCAGCCAAGGCCCTGGGACAGGGAAGGGAGATACGCAGTATTTT.

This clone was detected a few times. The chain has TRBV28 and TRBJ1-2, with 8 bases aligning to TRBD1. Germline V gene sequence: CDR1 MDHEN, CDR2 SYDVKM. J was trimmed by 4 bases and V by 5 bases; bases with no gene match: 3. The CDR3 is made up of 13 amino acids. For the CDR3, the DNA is TGTGCCAGCAGTCCTACAGGGGGCTATGGCTACACCTTC. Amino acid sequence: CASSPTGGYGYTF.

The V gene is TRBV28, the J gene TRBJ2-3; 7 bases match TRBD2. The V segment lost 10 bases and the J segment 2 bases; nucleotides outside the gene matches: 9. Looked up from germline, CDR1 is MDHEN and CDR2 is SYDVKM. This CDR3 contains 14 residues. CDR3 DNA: TGTGCCATCTCGTCCCGGGGGGTCACAGATACGCAGTATTTT. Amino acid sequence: CAISSRGVTDTQYF. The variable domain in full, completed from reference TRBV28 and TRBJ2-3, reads DVKVTQSSRYLVKRTGEKVFLECVQDMDHENMFWYRQDPGLGLRLIYFSYDVKMKEKGDIPEGYSVSREKKERFSLILESASTNQTSMYLCAISSRGVTDTQYFGPGTRLTVL.

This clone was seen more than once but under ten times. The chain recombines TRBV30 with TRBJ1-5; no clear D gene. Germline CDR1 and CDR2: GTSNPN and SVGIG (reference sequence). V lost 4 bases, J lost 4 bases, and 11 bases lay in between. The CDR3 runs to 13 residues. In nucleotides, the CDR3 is TGTGCCTGGACGAATGGCGGGAATCAGCCCCAGCATTTT. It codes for CAWTNGGNQPQHF. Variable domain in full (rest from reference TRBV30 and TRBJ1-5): SQTIHQWPATLVQPVGSPLSLECTVEGTSNPNLYWYRQAAGRGLQLLFYSVGIGQISSEVPQNLSASRPQDRQFILSSKKLLLSDSGFYLCAWTNGGNQPQHFGDGTRLSIL.

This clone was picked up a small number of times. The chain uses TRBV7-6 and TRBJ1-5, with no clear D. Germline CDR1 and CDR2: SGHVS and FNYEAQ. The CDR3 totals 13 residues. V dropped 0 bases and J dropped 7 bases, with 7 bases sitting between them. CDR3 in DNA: TGTGCCAGCAGCTTAGCAACGGGGCAGCCCCAGCATTTT. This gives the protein CASSLATGQPQHF.

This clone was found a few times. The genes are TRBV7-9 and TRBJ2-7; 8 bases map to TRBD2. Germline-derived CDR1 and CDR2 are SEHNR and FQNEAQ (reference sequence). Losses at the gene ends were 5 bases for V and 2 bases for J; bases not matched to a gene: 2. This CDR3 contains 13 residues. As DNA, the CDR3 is TGTGCCAGCAGCCGCGGGGGGCCCTACGAGCAGTACTTC. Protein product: CASSRGGPYEQYF.

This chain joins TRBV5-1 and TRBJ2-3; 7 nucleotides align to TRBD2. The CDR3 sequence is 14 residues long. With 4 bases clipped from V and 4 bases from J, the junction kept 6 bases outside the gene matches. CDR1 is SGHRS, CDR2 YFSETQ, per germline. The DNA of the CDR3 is TGCGCCAGCAGCCGCAGCGGGGAGTCAGATACGCAGTATTTT. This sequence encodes CASSRSGESDTQYF.

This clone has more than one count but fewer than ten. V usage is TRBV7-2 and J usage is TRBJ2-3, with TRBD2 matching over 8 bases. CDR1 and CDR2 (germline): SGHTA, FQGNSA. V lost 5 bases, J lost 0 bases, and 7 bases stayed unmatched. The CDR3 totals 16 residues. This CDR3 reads CASSPGLASSTDTQYF. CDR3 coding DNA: TGTGCCAGCAGCCCCGGACTAGCCTCGAGCACAGATACGCAGTATTTT.

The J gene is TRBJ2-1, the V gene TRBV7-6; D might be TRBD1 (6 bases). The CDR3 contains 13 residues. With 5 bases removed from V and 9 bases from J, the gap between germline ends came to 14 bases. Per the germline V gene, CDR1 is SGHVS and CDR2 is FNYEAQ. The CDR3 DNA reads TGTGCCAGCAGCCAACCAACAGGGAGTGAGCAGTTCTTC. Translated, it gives CASSQPTGSEQFF.

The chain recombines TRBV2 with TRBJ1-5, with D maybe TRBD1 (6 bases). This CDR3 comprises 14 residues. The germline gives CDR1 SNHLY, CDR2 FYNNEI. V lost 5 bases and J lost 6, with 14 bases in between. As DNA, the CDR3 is TGTGCCAGCAGTCTCGGACAGTTTGGTCAGCCCCAGCATTTT. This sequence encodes CASSLGQFGQPQHF.

The CDR3 DNA follows: TGTGCCAGCAGCCCGGGGACAGTCCTACGGGAGCAGTACTTC. It encodes CASSPGTVLREQYF. The chain recombines TRBV5-6 with TRBJ2-7; 7 bases are a match to TRBD1. The CDR3 covers 14 residues. After removal of 4 bases from V and 7 bases from J, the junction contained 11 bases not matched to a gene. Germline CDR1 reads SGHDT; CDR2 reads YYEEEE.

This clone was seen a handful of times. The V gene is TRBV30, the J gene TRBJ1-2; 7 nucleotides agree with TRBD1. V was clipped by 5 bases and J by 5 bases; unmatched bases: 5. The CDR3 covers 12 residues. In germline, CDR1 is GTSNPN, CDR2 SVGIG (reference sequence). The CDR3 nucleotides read TGTGCCTGGTTCGGGACAGCATATGGCTACACCTTC. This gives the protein CAWFGTAYGYTF.

DNA for the CDR3: TGTGCCAGCAGCTCACAGGGATATAATTCACCCCTCCACTTT. Protein sequence: CASSSQGYNSPLHF. The J gene is TRBJ1-6, the V gene TRBV7-9; perhaps TRBD1 as D (6 bases). In germline, CDR1 is SEHNR, CDR2 FQNEAQ (reference sequence). The V gene lost 4 bases and the J gene lost 4 bases, with 8 bases spanning the gap. The CDR3 spans 14 residues.

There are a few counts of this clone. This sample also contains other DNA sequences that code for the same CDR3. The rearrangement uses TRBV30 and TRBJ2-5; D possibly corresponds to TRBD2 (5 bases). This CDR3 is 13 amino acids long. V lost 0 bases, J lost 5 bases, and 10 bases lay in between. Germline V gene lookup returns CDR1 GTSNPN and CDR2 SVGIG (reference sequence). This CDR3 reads CAWSVGGVETQYF. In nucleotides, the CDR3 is TGTGCCTGGAGTGTTGGAGGAGTTGAGACCCAGTACTTC.

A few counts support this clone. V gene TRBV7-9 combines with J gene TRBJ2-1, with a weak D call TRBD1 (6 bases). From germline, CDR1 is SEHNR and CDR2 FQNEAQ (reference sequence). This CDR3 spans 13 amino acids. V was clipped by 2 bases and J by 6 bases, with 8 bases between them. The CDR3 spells CASSLSGANEQFF. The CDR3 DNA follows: TGTGCCAGCAGCTTATCAGGGGCCAATGAGCAGTTCTTC.

The CDR3 loop reads CASSQGLAGGGETQYF. The CDR3 DNA reads as TGTGCCAGCAGCCAAGGCCTAGCGGGGGGAGGGGAGACCCAGTACTTC. The genes are TRBV4-2 and TRBJ2-5; 11 bases line up with TRBD2. The V and J ends lost 1 base and 5 bases, in that order; junction bases with no gene match: 6. This CDR3 is 16 amino acids long. From germline, CDR1 is LGHNA and CDR2 YNFKEQ.